One and the same sample provided the 29 T cell receptor beta chains below, sequenced in a study of CXCR3-negative and CXCR3-positive naive CD8 T cells. 5' RACE with UMI labels generated the TRB cDNA libraries. TCRdb processed the 5' RACE reads again and assigns one entry to each CDR3 protein, with no DNA. Its table lists just over 60,000 distinct CDR3 sequences. The sequenced material came from naive CXCR3- CD8+ T cells from blood. Subset in this sample: CD45RO-CCR7+CD27+CD95- naive CD8+ T cells lacking CXCR3 (TNR3-). These receptors all come from a human donor in good health. Some clones in this sample may be carry-over from other donors' samples.

The chain joins TRBV20-1 to TRBJ1-2; with no DNA, the TCRdb D assignment of TRBD1 cannot be verified. The germline CDR1 and CDR2 sequences are DFQATT and SNEGSKA (reference sequence). CDR3 length: 13 residues. CDR3: CSAPGQPFYGYTF.

The chain couples TRBV4-2 to TRBJ2-2; there is no DNA to check the TCRdb D call of TRBD1. CDR1 is LGHNA, CDR2 YNFKEQ, per germline. This CDR3 region has 17 residues. The CDR3 spells CASSQAAGTANTGELFF.

CDR3 sequence reads: CASSFVVAGELFF. The chain combines TRBV12-3 or TRBV12-4 with TRBJ2-2. This CDR3 has 13 amino acids.

V is TRBV29-1 and J is TRBJ2-7; TCRdb's assignment of TRBD1 cannot be checked, as there is no DNA. The CDR3 is 12 amino acids. CDR1 and CDR2 (germline): SQVTM, ANQGSEA. The CDR3: CSVVLGAYEQYF.

V is TRBV29-1 and J is TRBJ2-6; the TCRdb call, TRBD1, lacks DNA for checking. Germline values: CDR1 SQVTM, CDR2 ANQGSEA. The CDR3 contains 17 residues. CDR3 residues: CSVDELGRGPGANVLTF.

This sequence joins TRBV29-1 and TRBJ1-2; the TRBD1 assignment by TCRdb is unverifiable without DNA. The CDR3 has 14 amino acids. The germline gives CDR1 SQVTM, CDR2 ANQGSEA. The chain's CDR3 is CSVEAYQGNYGYTF.

The chain recombines TRBV7-8 with TRBJ1-2; TCRdb outputs TRBD1, but without DNA this stays unchecked. The CDR3 is 14 amino acids. Germline V gene sequence: CDR1 SGHVS, CDR2 FQNEAQ. CDR3: CASGPGQLNYGYTF.

This chain links TRBV12-3 or TRBV12-4 with TRBJ1-3. The CDR3 covers 15 residues. The CDR3 sequence: CASSQQSYSGNTIYF.

The chain joins TRBV12-3 or TRBV12-4 to TRBJ2-5. The CDR3 covers 14 residues. This CDR3 reads CASSPTTRVETQYF.

This chain links TRBV21-1 with TRBJ1-1; the TCRdb D gene call, TRBD1, has no DNA to confirm it. TRBV21-1 is designated a pseudogene. The CDR3 has 14 residues. CDR3 amino acids: CASSIDRECTEAFF.

The chain couples TRBV5-1 to TRBJ2-3. CDR1 SGHRS and CDR2 YFSETQ come from the germline V gene. The CDR3 covers 15 residues. Here the CDR3 reads CASSPISAGTDTQYF.

The chain uses TRBV6-2 or TRBV6-3 and TRBJ2-1; checking the TCRdb D call of TRBD1 is not possible without DNA. CDR1 and CDR2 from the germline V gene are MNHEY and SVGEGT. CDR3 length equals 17 residues. CDR3 sequence reads: CASRRLRHQGDYNEQFF.

This sequence joins TRBV28 and TRBJ2-7. CDR1 and CDR2 from the germline V gene are MDHEN and SYDVKM. The CDR3 totals 13 residues. This chain's CDR3 is CASSPSPVYEQYF.

V usage is TRBV7-9 and J usage is TRBJ2-1. The germline V gene encodes CDR1 SEHNR and CDR2 FQNEAQ (reference sequence). The CDR3 sequence is 13 residues long. CDR3 sequence reads: CASRMTPDHEQFF.

V is TRBV28 and J is TRBJ1-5. The CDR3 length is 15 residues. The germline V gene has CDR1 MDHEN and CDR2 SYDVKM. CDR3 region: CASSFETQLDQPQHF. Variable domain in full (rest from reference TRBV28 and TRBJ1-5): DVKVTQSSRYLVKRTGEKVFLECVQDMDHENMFWYRQDPGLGLRLIYFSYDVKMKEKGDIPEGYSVSREKKERFSLILESASTNQTSMYLCASSFETQLDQPQHFGDGTRLSIL.

The rearrangement joins TRBV12-5 to TRBJ2-1; TCRdb gives TRBD1 as the D gene, but with no DNA this cannot be confirmed. There are 15 residues in the CDR3. Germline V gene data show CDR1 as LGHNT and CDR2 as FRNRAP. The CDR3 spells CASGTGTGSYNEQFF.

The chain has TRBV27 and TRBJ2-2; the D call of TRBD2 rests on TCRdb alone, since no DNA is present to check it. In germline, CDR1 is MNHEY, CDR2 SMNVEV (reference sequence). This CDR3 is 18 amino acids long. CDR3 amino acids: CASSLRLAGGPDTGELFF.

This rearrangement joins TRBV9 to TRBJ2-7; TCRdb's D call, TRBD2, is unchecked because there is no DNA. The CDR3 is made up of 13 amino acids. The germline CDR1 and CDR2 sequences are SGDLS and YYNGEE. CDR3 residues: CASSGDSSYEQYF.

The V gene is TRBV28, the J gene TRBJ2-3; as DNA is missing, the TRBD1 call by TCRdb cannot be tested. CDR3 length: 13 residues. The V gene's germline CDR1 is MDHEN and CDR2 SYDVKM. CDR3 in amino acids: CASSYRDLDTQYF.

CDR3 protein: CASSLPSGGGEQYF. This chain joins TRBV7-2 and TRBJ2-7; TCRdb returns TRBD2, unconfirmable since there is no DNA. Germline CDR1 is SGHTA and CDR2 is FQGNSA. CDR3 size: 14 residues. The whole variable domain, filled in from reference TRBV7-2 and TRBJ2-7, reads GAGVSQSPSNKVTEKGKDVELRCDPISGHTALYWYRQSLGQGLEFLIYFQGNSAPDKSGLPSDRFSAERTGGSVSTLTIQRTQQEDSAVYLCASSLPSGGGEQYFGPGTRLTVT.

The chain employs TRBV7-9 and TRBJ1-1; absent DNA, TCRdb's TRBD1 call cannot be checked. This CDR3 is built from 14 residues. Germline CDR1 is SEHNR and CDR2 is FQNEAQ (reference sequence). The CDR3 spells CASSSGTGHTEAFF.

The chain combines TRBV29-1 with TRBJ2-1; TCRdb outputs TRBD2, but without DNA this stays unchecked. Germline CDR1 and CDR2: SQVTM and ANQGSEA. This CDR3 is built from 15 residues. The CDR3 loop is CSVGTSGRSYNEQFF.

The genes are TRBV5-1 and TRBJ1-5; TCRdb outputs TRBD1, but without DNA this stays unchecked. Germline V gives CDR1 SGHRS, CDR2 YFSETQ. The CDR3 totals 15 residues. The CDR3 is CASPGEQWGNQPQHF.

The CDR3 protein is CSAKSSQGFEEYF. This chain uses TRBV20-1 with TRBJ2-7; checking the TCRdb D call of TRBD1 is not possible without DNA. Germline CDR1 and CDR2: DFQATT and SNEGSKA (reference sequence). This CDR3 comprises 13 residues.

V is TRBV12-3 or TRBV12-4 and J is TRBJ2-7; no DNA is available, so the TRBD1 call from TCRdb remains unchecked. This CDR3 has 16 amino acids. CDR3 loop: CASSSDGTVLSYEQYF.

The gene calls are TRBV7-9 and TRBJ2-7; TCRdb returns TRBD1, unconfirmable since there is no DNA. The germline gives CDR1 SEHNR, CDR2 FQNEAQ (reference sequence). This CDR3 has 12 residues. Here the CDR3 reads CASSPGSNEQYF.

This rearrangement joins TRBV15 to TRBJ1-3. Germline lookup yields CDR1 LNHNV and CDR2 YYDKDF (reference sequence). CDR3 length equals 15 residues. CDR3 sequence reads: CATKVSSGSGNTIYF.

This sequence joins TRBV29-1 and TRBJ2-7. The CDR3 is 11 residues long. Germline V lookup: CDR1 SQVTM, CDR2 ANQGSEA. CDR3 loop: CSVVESYEQYF.

The rearrangement links TRBV5-6 to TRBJ2-7. The CDR3 length is 12 residues. Looked up from germline, CDR1 is SGHDT and CDR2 is YYEEEE. CDR3 region: CASSLELSEQYF.